This T cell receptor beta chain was sequenced in a study of shared T cell receptors in the human thymus. TCRdb keeps only in-frame clones here, not all; method: immunoSEQ multiplex PCR. The sample carries hundreds of thousands of clones, over 90% recorded once. Details on this clone: Other DNA sequences within the sample encode an identical CDR3.

Germline V gives CDR1 SQVTM, CDR2 ANQGSEA. Trimming took 6 bases from V and 2 from J, leaving 10 bases between them. The CDR3 covers 12 residues. The chain recombines TRBV29-1 with TRBJ2-5, with TRBD1 as a possible D gene (6 bases). The sequence came from a human donor. The specimen was thymocytes. The CDR3 protein is CSVVTGQETQYF. The CDR3, as DNA: TGCAGCGTCGTGACAGGTCAAGAGACCCAGTACTTC.